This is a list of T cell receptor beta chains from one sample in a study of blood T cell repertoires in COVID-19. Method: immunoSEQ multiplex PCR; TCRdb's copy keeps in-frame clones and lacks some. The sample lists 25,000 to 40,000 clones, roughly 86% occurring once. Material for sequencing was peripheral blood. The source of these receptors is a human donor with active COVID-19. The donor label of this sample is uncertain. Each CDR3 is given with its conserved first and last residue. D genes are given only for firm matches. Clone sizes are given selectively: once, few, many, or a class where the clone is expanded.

CASSSRGLQPQHF,TRBD1,-,TRBV18
CASTTTGAGYTF,TRBD1,-,TRBV19
CASSQHTISYNEQFF,-,-,TRBV3-1/TRBV3-2
CASSLVQGANINYGYTF,TRBD1,medium-sized,TRBV5-1
CSADRGAEQYF,TRBD1,-,TRBV20-1
CASSLETSGGDPTDTQYF,TRBD2,-,TRBV5-4
CASSLGQSGELFF,-,-,TRBV5-4
CASSISGTLTPGELFF,-,-,TRBV19
CASSLGGTGDEKLFF,TRBD1,-,TRBV7-9
CASSSFYEQYF,-,-,TRBV3-1/TRBV3-2
CASSPRGQAGNTEAFF,TRBD1,-,TRBV7-9
CASSYSDSITDTQYF,-,once,TRBV6-6
CASSLAGTGTGNTIYF,TRBD1,-,TRBV7-8
CASSQEPGQGDSPLHF,TRBD1,-,TRBV4-2
CASSVPGIYNEQFF,-,-,TRBV7-2
CASSEYSGTSQFF,-,-,TRBV25-1
CASSQRTGTNEKLFF,TRBD1,-,TRBV3-1/TRBV3-2
CASSQYSNSPLHF,-,-,TRBV14
CASSNGSPLHF,-,-,TRBV6-5
CASSMSGGVNYGYTF,-,-,TRBV7-2
CASSSQAINNEQFF,-,-,TRBV5-1
CASSPPDRRETGELFF,TRBD1,-,TRBV6-2/TRBV6-3
CASSMGQIETQYF,TRBD1,-,TRBV7-8
CASSQDLLLNTEAFF,-,-,TRBV3-1/TRBV3-2
CASSPGPFTGGILAKNIQYF,TRBD2,-,TRBV5-1
CASSLVVMSGRGYNEQFF,-,-,TRBV7-2
CAIPPGSNQPQHF,-,once,TRBV7-9
CASDKQGNYGYTF,-,-,TRBV19
CASSEVTGLENQPQHF,-,-,TRBV6-1
CASCMPGFYEQYF,-,-,TRBV6-4
CASIRSGSDNSPLHF,-,-,TRBV19
CASSLNRVNTEAFF,-,-,TRBV4-1
CASSLRRDSPLHF,-,-,TRBV7-2
CASSQAGANVLTF,-,-,TRBV14
CASSTGLRPSFSSYNSPLHF,-,-,TRBV5-1